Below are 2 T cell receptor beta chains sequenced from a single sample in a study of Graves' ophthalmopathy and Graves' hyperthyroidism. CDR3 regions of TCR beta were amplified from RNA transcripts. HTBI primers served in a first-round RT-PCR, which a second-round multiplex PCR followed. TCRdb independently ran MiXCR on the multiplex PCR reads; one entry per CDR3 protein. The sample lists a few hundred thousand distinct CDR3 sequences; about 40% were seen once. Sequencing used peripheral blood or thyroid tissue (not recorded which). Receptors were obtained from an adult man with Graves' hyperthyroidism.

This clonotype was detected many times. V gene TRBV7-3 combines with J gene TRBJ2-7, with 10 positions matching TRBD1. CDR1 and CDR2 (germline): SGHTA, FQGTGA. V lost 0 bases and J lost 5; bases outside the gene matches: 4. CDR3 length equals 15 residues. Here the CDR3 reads CASSLTGTGVNEQYF. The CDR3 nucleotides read TGTGCCAGCAGCTTAACCGGGACAGGGGTTAACGAGCAGTACTTC.

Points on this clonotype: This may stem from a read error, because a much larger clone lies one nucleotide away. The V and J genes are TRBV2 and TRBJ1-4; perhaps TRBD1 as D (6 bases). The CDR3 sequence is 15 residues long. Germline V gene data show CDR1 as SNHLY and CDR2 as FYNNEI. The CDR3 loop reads CASSVRGHLNEKLIF. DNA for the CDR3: TGTGCCAGCAGTGTAAGGGGACACCTAAATGAAAAACTGATTTTT.